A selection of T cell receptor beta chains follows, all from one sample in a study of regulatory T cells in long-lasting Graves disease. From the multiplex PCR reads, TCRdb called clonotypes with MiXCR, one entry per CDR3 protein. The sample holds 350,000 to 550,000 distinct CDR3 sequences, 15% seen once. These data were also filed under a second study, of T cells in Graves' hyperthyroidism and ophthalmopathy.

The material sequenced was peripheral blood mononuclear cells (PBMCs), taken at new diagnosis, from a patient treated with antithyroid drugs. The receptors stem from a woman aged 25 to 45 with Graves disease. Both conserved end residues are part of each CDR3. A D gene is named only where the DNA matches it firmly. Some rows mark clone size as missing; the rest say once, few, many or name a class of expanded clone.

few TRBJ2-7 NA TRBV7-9 CASSNSFYGEQYF TGTGCCAGCAGCAATTCATTTTACGGCGAGCAGTACTTC
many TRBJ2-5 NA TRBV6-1 CASSELGSVETQYF TGTGCCAGCAGTGAACTTGGTAGCGTTGAGACCCAGTACTTC
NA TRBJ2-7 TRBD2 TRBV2 CATPVAGGLRIYEQYF TGTGCCACGCCGGTAGCGGGAGGGCTACGGATTTACGAGCAGTACTTC
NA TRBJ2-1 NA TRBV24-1 CATSDSWGTEYNEQFF TGTGCCACCAGTGATTCATGGGGAACAGAGTACAATGAGCAGTTCTTC
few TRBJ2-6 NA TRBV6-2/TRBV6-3 CASSYGLGTSGANVLTF TGTGCCAGCAGTTACGGGCTGGGAACCTCTGGGGCCAACGTCCTGACTTTC
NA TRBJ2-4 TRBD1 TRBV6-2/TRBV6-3 CASEAHRGKAKNIQYF TGTGCCAGCGAGGCGCACAGGGGCAAAGCCAAAAACATTCAGTACTTC
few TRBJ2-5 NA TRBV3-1 CASSPLNQETQYF TGTGCCAGCAGCCCTCTAAACCAAGAGACCCAGTACTTC
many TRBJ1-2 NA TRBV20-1 CSARLTRRPYGYTF TGCAGTGCTAGGCTTACCCGACGGCCATATGGCTACACCTTC
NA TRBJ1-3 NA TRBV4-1 CASSQVIEGSPGNTIYF TGCGCCAGCAGCCAAGTGATTGAGGGATCACCTGGAAACACCATATATTTT
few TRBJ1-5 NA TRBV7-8 CASSLEGGPQHF TGTGCCAGCAGCTTAGAGGGAGGGCCCCAGCATTTT
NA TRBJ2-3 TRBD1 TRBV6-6 CASSYSTGDRDTQYF TGTGCCAGCAGTTACTCGACAGGGGACAGGGATACGCAGTATTTT
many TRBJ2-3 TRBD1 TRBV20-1 CSARPIRQGAPDTQYF TGCAGTGCTAGACCGATTAGACAGGGGGCCCCAGATACGCAGTATTTT
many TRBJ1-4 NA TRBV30 CAWSKGREKLFF TGTGCCTGGAGTAAAGGGAGGGAAAAACTGTTTTTT
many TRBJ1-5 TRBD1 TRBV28 CASSDRVVVEPQHF TGTGCCAGCAGCGACAGGGTGGTCGTGGAGCCCCAGCATTTT
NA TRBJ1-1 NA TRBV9 CASSVGSGYTEAFF TGTGCCAGCAGCGTAGGGTCAGGGTACACTGAAGCTTTCTTT
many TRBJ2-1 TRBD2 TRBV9 CASSVWGGENEQFF TGTGCCAGCAGCGTGTGGGGAGGGGAAAATGAGCAGTTCTTC